This T cell receptor beta chain was recovered during a study of cytomegalovirus exposure and HLA in healthy donors. At the level of the study: The 95 to 150 validation repertoires were produced on the same platform as the roughly 700 repertoires of the first cohort. This was reported in a later analysis.

This CDR3 spans 11 amino acids. CDR1 is DFQATT, CDR2 SNEGSKA, per germline (reference sequence). V gave up 6 bases and J gave up 5 bases, with 11 bases separating them. In the case of this clone: Its antigen is not identified.

Here immunoSEQ multiplex PCR was the method, and the copy in TCRdb shows in-frame clones only, minus some. The sample yields more than 55,000 clones, approximately 96% seen once. General study points: Most TCR sequences were rare, but some public TCRs occurred in many donors. The study labeled approximately 150 TCR beta chains cytomegalovirus-associated.

This sequence originates from a man aged 18 to 29 in good health and CMV-seronegative. What was sequenced was PBMCs. V usage is TRBV20-1 and J usage is TRBJ2-7; no clear D gene. This CDR3 reads CSAPISNEQYF. CDR3 nucleotides: TGCAGTGCCCCAATTAGTAACGAGCAGTACTTC.